Listed here are 17 T cell receptor beta chains from one sample, sequenced in a study of T-cell reconstitution after alpha-beta-depleted transplantation in children. During its preparation, the TCRbeta library received unique molecular identifiers. Each CDR3 protein gets one entry after TCRdb re-called the PCR reads with MiXCR. The sample comprises 200,000 or so distinct CDR3 sequences, under 8.5% of which are singletons, and 35% rests with the top ten. Sequenced material: PBMCs, mostly from graft donor cells, taken 360 days after TCRalphabeta/CD19-depleted stem cell transplant. The source is a male patient aged 2 to 10 who had a stem cell transplant for acute myeloid leukemia, so the T cells may come from the graft donor.

This clonotype was detected a few times. The rearrangement links TRBV2 to TRBJ2-6; no clear D gene. V lost 2 bases to trimming and J lost 4 bases, with 12 bases between them. This CDR3 region has 16 residues. Germline V lookup: CDR1 SNHLY, CDR2 FYNNEI. The CDR3: CASSEWATSGANVLTF. The CDR3 region has the DNA TGTGCCAGCAGTGAATGGGCGACATCCGGGGCCAACGTCCTGACTTTC.

This clonotype was picked up many times. The rearrangement uses TRBV20-1 and TRBJ1-1; TRBD1 might be the D (5 bases). Trimming shortened V by 5 bases and J by 4 bases, and 11 bases separated the two germline ends. This CDR3 region has 12 residues. CDR1 and CDR2 (germline): DFQATT, SNEGSKA (reference sequence). The CDR3 protein is CSAPRVATEAFF. DNA for the CDR3: TGCAGTGCTCCCAGGGTGGCCACTGAAGCTTTCTTT.

This chain joins TRBV28 and TRBJ1-2; D is unresolved. The CDR3 spans 16 residues. V gave up 2 bases and J gave up 4 bases, with 17 bases separating them. CDR1 and CDR2 (germline): MDHEN, SYDVKM. The CDR3 protein is CASSLIARVESYGYTF. DNA of the CDR3: TGTGCCAGCAGTTTAATTGCACGGGTGGAGAGCTATGGCTACACCTTC.

This clonotype appeared many times. The chain combines TRBV5-1 with TRBJ2-3, with 9 bases that match TRBD2. This CDR3 is 16 amino acids long. V shed 0 bases and J 1 base; nucleotides not matched to a gene: 3. CDR1 is SGHRS and CDR2 is YFSETQ in the germline V gene. The CDR3 nucleotides are TGCGCCAGCAGCTTGGTGAGGACTAGCGGCACAGATACGCAGTATTTT. Encoded protein: CASSLVRTSGTDTQYF.

This clonotype was recorded many times. The chain carries TRBV6-2 or TRBV6-3 and TRBJ2-7, with TRBD2 matching over 11 bases. Trimming removed 2 bases from V and 5 bases from J; junction bases left unmatched: 20. CDR1 is MNHEY, CDR2 SVGEGT, per germline. The CDR3 is made up of 20 amino acids. The CDR3 spells CASSYHVPLAGGYPSDEQYF. The CDR3 nucleotides are TGTGCCAGCAGTTACCACGTTCCGCTAGCGGGAGGATACCCGAGCGACGAGCAGTACTTC.

The rearrangement joins TRBV11-2 to TRBJ2-5, with unresolved D. CDR3 length: 13 residues. V lost 1 base to trimming and J lost 5 bases, with 8 bases between them. Germline CDR1 SGHAT, CDR2 FQNNGV. The CDR3 here is CASSLVFLETQYF. CDR3 coding DNA: TGTGCCAGCAGCTTAGTTTTTCTGGAGACCCAGTACTTC.

V gene TRBV14 combines with J gene TRBJ1-1, with TRBD1 identical over 11 bases. J was trimmed by 3 bases and V by 6 bases; bases with no gene match: 12. The CDR3 has 17 amino acids. Germline CDR1 and CDR2: SGHDN and FVKESK. The CDR3 sequence is CASSLLPGQGDHTEAFF. The CDR3 DNA follows: TGTGCCAGCAGTCTTCTGCCGGGACAGGGGGATCACACTGAAGCTTTCTTT. Complete variable domain (other parts from reference TRBV14 and TRBJ1-1): EAGVTQFPSHSVIEKGQTVTLRCDPISGHDNLYWYRRVMGKEIKFLLHFVKESKQDESGMPNNRFLAERTGGTYSTLKVQPAELEDSGVYFCASSLLPGQGDHTEAFFGQGTRLTVV.

This clonotype was counted a few times. The V gene is TRBV24-1, the J gene TRBJ2-7; D assignment may be TRBD1 or TRBD2 (5 bases each). The CDR3 has 12 amino acids. The V gene's germline CDR1 is KGHDR and CDR2 SFDVKD. Trimming took off 8 bases at V and 3 bases at J, with 10 bases between the two ends. CDR3 DNA: TGTGCCACCATGGGACGGATCTACGAGCAGTACGTC. Protein sequence: CATMGRIYEQYV.

This clonotype appeared a few times. The V gene is TRBV7-8, the J gene TRBJ1-6; D ambiguous. CDR3 length: 15 residues. Germline lookup yields CDR1 SGHVS and CDR2 FQNEAQ. V gave up 3 bases and J gave up 1 base, with 7 bases separating them. In DNA form, the CDR3 reads TGTGCCAGCAGCTTTAGAAGGTCCTATAATTCACCCCTCCACTTT. This translates into CASSFRRSYNSPLHF.

This clonotype was seen only a few times. This chain connects TRBV5-1 to TRBJ2-7, with 9 positions matching TRBD1. From germline, CDR1 is SGHRS and CDR2 YFSETQ. This CDR3 has 15 residues. V lost 8 bases and J lost 2; bases outside the gene matches: 11. CDR3 bases: TGCGCCAGTGCCGTGCCCGGGACAGGGACCTACGAGCAGTACTTC. It codes for CASAVPGTGTYEQYF. The full variable domain, completed using reference TRBV5-1 and TRBJ2-7, is KAGVTQTPRYLIKTRGQQVTLSCSPISGHRSVSWYQQTPGQGLQFLFEYFSETQRNKGNFPGRFSGRQFSNSRSEMNVSTLELGDSALYLCASAVPGTGTYEQYFGPGTRLTVT.

This chain connects TRBV28 to TRBJ2-3; D is ambiguous. This CDR3 comprises 16 residues. Looked up from germline, CDR1 is MDHEN and CDR2 is SYDVKM. Trimming shortened V by 4 bases and J by 2 bases, and 16 bases separated the two germline ends. DNA of the CDR3: TGTGCCAGCAGTTCGGCCAGGCGTACCTACACAGATACGCAGTATTTT. Translating it yields CASSSARRTYTDTQYF.

This chain's CDR3 is CASSLAGTEFTGELFF. The CDR3 region has the DNA TGCGCCAGCAGCTTGGCAGGGACAGAGTTTACCGGGGAGCTGTTTTTT. The V call is TRBV5-1, the J call TRBJ2-2; TRBD1 agrees at 7 bases. V lost 0 bases, J lost 5 bases, and 7 bases stayed unmatched. The CDR3 is 16 residues long. Germline V gene data show CDR1 as SGHRS and CDR2 as YFSETQ.

Only a few counts were recorded for this clonotype. The chain recombines TRBV11-2 with TRBJ2-3; D is perhaps TRBD2 (5 bases). Germline V gene sequence: CDR1 SGHAT, CDR2 FQNNGV. Trimming removed 5 bases from V and 0 bases from J, with 15 bases in between. There are 16 residues in the CDR3. CDR3: CASSQHRGSSTDTQYF. The CDR3 nucleotides are TGTGCCAGCAGCCAACACCGGGGATCTAGCACAGATACGCAGTATTTT.

CDR3 in DNA: TGTGCTAGTGCCCCGGTCTACTCCTACAATGAGCAGTTCTTC. This encodes CASAPVYSYNEQFF. V usage is TRBV12-5 and J usage is TRBJ2-1; D call uncertain. The CDR3 extends over 14 amino acids. Germline V gene sequence: CDR1 LGHNT, CDR2 FRNRAP. V dropped 7 bases and J dropped 0 bases, with 10 bases sitting between them. The complete variable domain, with remaining parts taken from reference TRBV12-5 and TRBJ2-1, reads DARVTQTPRHKVTEMGQEVTMRCQPILGHNTVFWYRQTMMQGLELLAYFRNRAPLDDSGMPKDRFSAEMPDATLATLKIQPSEPRDSAVYFCASAPVYSYNEQFFGPGTRLTVL.

V gene TRBV18 combines with J gene TRBJ2-2; no firm D call. Germline V lookup: CDR1 KGHSH, CDR2 LQKENI. The V gene lost 0 bases and the J gene lost 1 base, with 9 bases spanning the gap. The CDR3 is 16 residues long. The CDR3 reads CASSPPSSRNTGELFF. The CDR3 DNA follows: TGTGCCAGCTCACCACCGTCCAGCAGGAACACCGGGGAGCTGTTTTTT. The whole variable domain, filled in from reference TRBV18 and TRBJ2-2, reads NAGVMQNPRHLVRRRGQEARLRCSPMKGHSHVYWYRQLPEEGLKFMVYLQKENIIDESGMPKERFSAEFPKEGPSILRIQQVVRGDSAAYFCASSPPSSRNTGELFFGEGSRLTVL.

V usage is TRBV11-2 and J usage is TRBJ2-1, with 14 bases lining up with TRBD2. J was trimmed by 0 bases and V by 5 bases; bases with no gene match: 6. This CDR3 contains 18 residues. Per the germline V gene, CDR1 is SGHAT and CDR2 is FQNNGV. The CDR3 reads CASSPGLAGGSSYNEQFF. CDR3 nucleotide sequence: TGTGCCAGCAGCCCCGGACTAGCGGGAGGTAGCTCCTACAATGAGCAGTTCTTC.

Here the CDR3 DNA reads TGCAGTGTCACGACTAGCGGCCGCTGGGGATCCTACGAGCAGTACTTC. Residues: CSVTTSGRWGSYEQYF. This chain uses TRBV20-1 with TRBJ2-7; 9 positions agree with TRBD2. CDR3 length equals 16 residues. Losses at the gene ends were 7 bases for V and 1 base for J; bases not matched to a gene: 14. Germline-derived CDR1 and CDR2 are DFQATT and SNEGSKA (reference sequence).